One sample yielded the 19 T cell receptor beta chains listed below, sequenced in a study of CD8 T cell repertoires and HIV-1 epitope variants. These receptors lack a known antigen. TCRdb's copy holds only in-frame clones and misses some; the assay was immunoSEQ multiplex PCR. The data hold around 6,100 clones, with 68% observed a single time. Sequencing was done on a sample of cultured CD8+ T cells derived from PBMCs. These receptors originate from a male donor with HIV.

The rearrangement uses TRBV5-8 and TRBJ2-7; D perhaps matches TRBD1 (5 bases). V lost 4 bases and J lost 2, with 13 bases in between. CDR3 size: 14 residues. CDR1 and CDR2 (germline): SGHTS, YDEGEE. The CDR3 sequence: CASSDSTVTYEQYF. The DNA of the CDR3 is TGTGCCAGCAGCGACTCGACAGTTACCTACGAGCAGTACTTC.

The chain is built from TRBV10-2 and TRBJ2-7; possible D gene TRBD1, 6 bases. Germline V gene sequence: CDR1 WSHSY, CDR2 SAAADI. The CDR3 contains 15 residues. V dropped 6 bases and J dropped 0 bases, with 15 bases sitting between them. The CDR3 sequence: CASSNPRGSSYEQYF. As DNA, the CDR3 is TGCGCCAGCAGCAACCCGAGGGGGAGCTCCTACGAGCAGTACTTC.

This sequence joins TRBV5-1 and TRBJ1-1; 12 bases agree with TRBD1. The length of the CDR3 is 16 residues. CDR1 and CDR2 from the germline V gene are SGHRS and YFSETQ. V was pared by 2 bases and J by 0 bases, with 2 bases of the junction left unmatched. DNA of the CDR3: TGCGCCAGCAGCTTCGGGACAGGGGGCTTGAACACTGAAGCTTTCTTT. Translation: CASSFGTGGLNTEAFF. Filled out from reference TRBV5-1 and TRBJ1-1, the complete variable domain reads KAGVTQTPRYLIKTRGQQVTLSCSPISGHRSVSWYQQTPGQGLQFLFEYFSETQRNKGNFPGRFSGRQFSNSRSEMNVSTLELGDSALYLCASSFGTGGLNTEAFFGQGTRLTVV.

The rearrangement uses TRBV27 and TRBJ2-5, with a weak D call TRBD1 (6 bases). V lost 3 bases and J 5 bases, leaving 13 bases between the germline ends. The germline V gene has CDR1 MNHEY and CDR2 SMNVEV (reference sequence). This CDR3 spans 14 amino acids. CDR3 sequence (DNA): TGTGCCAGCAGTTTCCCAGGGGTCGGGGAGACCCAGTACTTC. It yields the protein CASSFPGVGETQYF.

This clone appeared a few times. J is TRBJ2-7 and V is TRBV19; TRBD2 might be the D (5 bases). The CDR3 has 12 residues. Per germline, CDR1 LNHDA and CDR2 SQIVND (reference sequence). Trimming took 3 bases from V and 4 from J, leaving 7 bases between them. The CDR3 sequence: CASSMSGYEQYF. The CDR3 DNA reads as TGTGCCAGTAGTATGAGCGGTTACGAGCAGTACTTC. Based on the CDR3 plus reference TRBV19 and TRBJ2-7, the full variable domain is DGGITQSPKYLFRKEGQNVTLSCEQNLNHDAMYWYRQDPGQGLRLIYYSQIVNDFQKGDIAEGYSVSREKKESFPLTVTSAQKNPTAFYLCASSMSGYEQYFGPGTRLTVT.

The chain has TRBV28 and TRBJ1-1; 9 bases line up with TRBD1. With 6 bases clipped from V and 9 bases from J, the junction kept 8 bases outside the gene matches. The CDR3 runs to 13 residues. Germline V gene lookup returns CDR1 MDHEN and CDR2 SYDVKM. In DNA form, the CDR3 reads TGTGCCAGCAGGGGACAGGGAGGATTTCAAGCTTTCTTT. This sequence encodes CASRGQGGFQAFF.

The V and J genes are TRBV5-1 and TRBJ2-5, with 8 bases identical to TRBD1. The trim removed 1 base at V and 2 bases at J, leaving 7 bases unmatched. CDR1 is SGHRS, CDR2 YFSETQ, per germline. The CDR3 is made up of 16 amino acids. For the CDR3, the DNA is TGCGCCAGCAGCTTGCGAGTAGGACAGGGACAAGAGACCCAGTACTTC. Translating gives CASSLRVGQGQETQYF.

The J gene is TRBJ2-7, the V gene TRBV27; 7 bases are shared with TRBD1. This CDR3 contains 12 residues. CDR1 and CDR2 from the germline V gene are MNHEY and SMNVEV (reference sequence). The trim removed 8 bases at V and 3 bases at J, leaving 4 bases unmatched. The CDR3 region is CASSRDSYEQYF. The CDR3 DNA is TGTGCCAGCTCCCGGGACAGCTACGAGCAGTACTTC.

This clone was counted only a few times. The CDR3 region has the DNA TGCGCCAGCAGCCAAGACATCACAAGAGGAAACACCATATATTTT. Amino acids: CASSQDITRGNTIYF. The chain couples TRBV4-1 to TRBJ1-3; D not resolved. The CDR3 spans 15 residues. Trimming took off 0 bases at V and 4 bases at J, with 10 bases between the two ends. Germline V CDR1 and CDR2: MGHRA, YSYEKL.

The V gene is TRBV6-5, the J gene TRBJ1-1; D unclear. The CDR3 spans 13 residues. Deletions cut 2 bases from V and 4 bases from J, with 8 bases between. Germline-derived CDR1 and CDR2 are MNHEY and SVGAGI. The CDR3 spells CASSYGVGTEAFF. The CDR3 DNA reads as TGTGCCAGCAGTTACGGGGTGGGCACTGAAGCTTTCTTT.

CDR3 region: CASSWGGGNEQFF. CDR3 bases: TGCGCCAGCAGCTGGGGCGGGGGGAATGAGCAGTTCTTC. This sequence joins TRBV5-1 and TRBJ2-1, with 8 bases fitting TRBD2. Germline CDR1 reads SGHRS; CDR2 reads YFSETQ. The length of the CDR3 is 13 residues. V gave up 3 bases and J gave up 7 bases; unmatched junction bases: 3.

V usage is TRBV7-6 and J usage is TRBJ1-1, with TRBD1 as a possible D gene (5 bases). Germline loops: CDR1 SGHVS, CDR2 FNYEAQ. There are 14 residues in the CDR3. Trimming cost V 5 bases and J 2 bases, with 12 bases left between them. The CDR3 is CASSLGVLNTEAFF. CDR3 coding DNA: TGTGCCAGCAGCCTAGGGGTTCTTAACACTGAAGCTTTCTTT.

This clone was seen once. CDR3 coding DNA: TGTGCCAGCAGCGGGATAGACAGGCCCAGGGATGGCTACACCTTC. This translates into CASSGIDRPRDGYTF. V and J are TRBV9 and TRBJ1-2, with a possible D match to TRBD1 (6 bases). Germline V CDR1 and CDR2: SGDLS, YYNGEE. Trimming took off 3 bases at V and 6 bases at J, with 18 bases between the two ends. This CDR3 is built from 15 residues. Full variable domain (remainder filled in from reference TRBV9 and TRBJ1-2): DSGVTQTPKHLITATGQRVTLRCSPRSGDLSVYWYQQSLDQGLQFLIQYYNGEERAKGNILERFSAQQFPDLHSELNLSSLELGDSALYFCASSGIDRPRDGYTFGSGTRLTVV.

V usage is TRBV14 and J usage is TRBJ2-3; D gene uncertain. The CDR3 loop spans 15 amino acids. The germline V gene has CDR1 SGHDN and CDR2 FVKESK. V was pared by 4 bases and J by 0 bases, with 11 bases between. The CDR3 loop is CASSPTVTSTDTQYF. In DNA, the CDR3 is TGTGCCAGCAGCCCGACGGTTACTAGCACAGATACGCAGTATTTT. Looking up the rest from reference TRBV14 and TRBJ2-3 gives the full variable domain: EAGVTQFPSHSVIEKGQTVTLRCDPISGHDNLYWYRRVMGKEIKFLLHFVKESKQDESGMPNNRFLAERTGGTYSTLKVQPAELEDSGVYFCASSPTVTSTDTQYFGPGTRLTVL.

This chain uses TRBV4-1 with TRBJ2-7, with D possibly being TRBD1 or TRBD2 (5 bases each). With 1 base removed from V and 0 bases from J, the gap between germline ends came to 10 bases. This CDR3 has 15 amino acids. Germline lookup yields CDR1 MGHRA and CDR2 YSYEKL. CDR3 loop: CASSQAGTRSYEQYF. CDR3 nucleotides: TGCGCCAGCAGCCAAGCCGGGACCCGCTCCTACGAGCAGTACTTC.

This rearrangement joins TRBV11-2 to TRBJ2-1; a possible D gene is TRBD1 (6 bases). Germline CDR1 reads SGHAT; CDR2 reads FQNNGV. V was cut by 0 bases and J by 7 bases, with 22 bases left in between. The CDR3 is made up of 18 amino acids. This chain's CDR3 is CASSLEVATGSLGNEQFF. In nucleotides, the CDR3 is TGTGCCAGCAGCTTAGAGGTAGCGACAGGATCCTTGGGGAATGAGCAGTTCTTC. Full variable domain (missing parts from reference TRBV11-2 and TRBJ2-1): EAGVAQSPRYKIIEKRQSVAFWCNPISGHATLYWYQQILGQGPKLLIQFQNNGVVDDSQLPKDRFSAERLKGVDSTLKIQPAKLEDSAVYLCASSLEVATGSLGNEQFFGPGTRLTVL.

The rearrangement uses TRBV28 and TRBJ1-2; D is uncertain. From germline, CDR1 is MDHEN and CDR2 SYDVKM. CDR3 size: 14 residues. The V and J ends lost 1 base and 3 bases respectively, with 9 bases between them. The CDR3 region has the DNA TGTGCCAGCAGTTTATTGGAGGGAGACTATGGCTACACCTTC. It translates to CASSLLEGDYGYTF.

This clone was seen more than once but under ten times. The rearrangement uses TRBV6-4 and TRBJ2-1, with D possibly TRBD2 on 5 matching bases. This CDR3 has 15 residues. Germline lookup yields CDR1 MRHNA and CDR2 SNTAGT. V lost 6 bases to trimming and J lost 0 bases, with 12 bases between them. The CDR3 is CASSHLADSYNEQFF. CDR3 in DNA: TGTGCCAGCAGCCACCTAGCTGACTCCTACAATGAGCAGTTCTTC.

The rearrangement joins TRBV28 to TRBJ1-6; D not certain. Trimming shortened V by 5 bases and J by 6 bases, and 11 bases separated the two germline ends. The length of the CDR3 is 14 residues. The germline V gene has CDR1 MDHEN and CDR2 SYDVKM. Here the CDR3 DNA reads TGTGCCAGCAGTCTCCGGGGTACTAATTCACCCCTCCACTTT. This sequence encodes CASSLRGTNSPLHF.